This T cell receptor beta chain appears in the sequencing data of a study of Graves' ophthalmopathy and Graves' hyperthyroidism. V was pared by 2 bases and J by 0 bases, with 7 bases of the junction left unmatched. The V gene's germline CDR1 is SGDLS and CDR2 YYNGEE. This CDR3 spans 17 amino acids. The table lists this clonotype with a few counts. The sequenced template was RNA, covering the TCR beta CDR3 region. RT-PCR with HTBI primers came first, then second-round multiplex PCR. TCRdb reprocessed the multiplex PCR reads via MiXCR and lists one record per CDR3 protein. This table holds around 520,000 distinct CDR3 sequences, 35% to 40% found once. Included hyperthyroidism patients were aged 18 to 65 and newly diagnosed (under 2 months' duration).

V usage is TRBV9 and J usage is TRBJ2-2, with 7 bases aligning to TRBD1. This TCR was sampled from an adult man with Graves' hyperthyroidism. Input material: peripheral blood or thyroid tissue (not recorded which). This chain's CDR3 is CASSVGQAHSNTGELFF. As DNA, the CDR3 is TGTGCCAGCAGCGTCGGACAGGCGCATTCGAACACCGGGGAGCTGTTTTTT. Full variable domain (outside the CDR3, taken from reference TRBV9 and TRBJ2-2): DSGVTQTPKHLITATGQRVTLRCSPRSGDLSVYWYQQSLDQGLQFLIQYYNGEERAKGNILERFSAQQFPDLHSELNLSSLELGDSALYFCASSVGQAHSNTGELFFGEGSRLTVL.